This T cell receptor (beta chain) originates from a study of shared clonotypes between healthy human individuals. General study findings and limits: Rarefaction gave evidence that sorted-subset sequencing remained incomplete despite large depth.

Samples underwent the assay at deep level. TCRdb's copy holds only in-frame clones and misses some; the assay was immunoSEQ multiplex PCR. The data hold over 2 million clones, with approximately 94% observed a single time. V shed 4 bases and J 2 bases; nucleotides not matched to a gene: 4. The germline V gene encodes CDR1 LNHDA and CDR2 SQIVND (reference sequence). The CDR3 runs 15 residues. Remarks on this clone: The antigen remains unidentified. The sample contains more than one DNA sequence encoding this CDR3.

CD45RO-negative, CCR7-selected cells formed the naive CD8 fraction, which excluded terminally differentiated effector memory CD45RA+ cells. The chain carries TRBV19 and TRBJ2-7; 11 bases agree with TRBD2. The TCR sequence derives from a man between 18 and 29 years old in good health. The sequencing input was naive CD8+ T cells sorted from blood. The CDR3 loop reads CASSTGLAGAYEQYF. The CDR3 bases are TGTGCCAGTAGTACCGGACTAGCGGGTGCCTACGAGCAGTACTTC.